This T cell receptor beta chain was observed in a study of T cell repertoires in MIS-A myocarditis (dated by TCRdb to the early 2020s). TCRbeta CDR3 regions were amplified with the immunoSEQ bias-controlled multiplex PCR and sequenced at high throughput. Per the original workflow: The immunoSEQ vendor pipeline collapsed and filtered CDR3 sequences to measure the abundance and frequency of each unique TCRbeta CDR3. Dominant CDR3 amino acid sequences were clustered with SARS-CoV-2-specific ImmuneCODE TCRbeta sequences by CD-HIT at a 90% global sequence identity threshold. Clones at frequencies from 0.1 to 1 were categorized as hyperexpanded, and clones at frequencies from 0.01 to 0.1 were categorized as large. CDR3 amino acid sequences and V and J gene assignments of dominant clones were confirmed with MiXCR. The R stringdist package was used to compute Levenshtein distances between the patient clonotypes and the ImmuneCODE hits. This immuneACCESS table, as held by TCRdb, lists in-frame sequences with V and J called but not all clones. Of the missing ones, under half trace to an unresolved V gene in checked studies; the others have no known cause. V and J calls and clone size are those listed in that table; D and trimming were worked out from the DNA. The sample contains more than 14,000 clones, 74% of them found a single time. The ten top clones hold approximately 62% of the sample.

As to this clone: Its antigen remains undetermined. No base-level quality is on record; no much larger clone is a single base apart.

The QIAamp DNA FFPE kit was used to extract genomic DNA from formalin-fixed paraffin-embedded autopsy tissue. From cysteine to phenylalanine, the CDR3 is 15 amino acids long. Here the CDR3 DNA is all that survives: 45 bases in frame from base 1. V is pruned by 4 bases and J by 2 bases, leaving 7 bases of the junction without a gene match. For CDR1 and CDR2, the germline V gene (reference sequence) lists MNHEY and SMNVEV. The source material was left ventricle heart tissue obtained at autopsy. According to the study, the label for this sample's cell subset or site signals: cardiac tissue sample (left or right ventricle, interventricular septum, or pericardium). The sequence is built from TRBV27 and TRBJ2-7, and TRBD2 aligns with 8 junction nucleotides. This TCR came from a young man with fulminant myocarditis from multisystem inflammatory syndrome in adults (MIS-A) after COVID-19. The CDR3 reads CASSSTAGLAYEQYF. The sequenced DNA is TGTGCCAGCAGTTCGACAGCGGGACTAGCCTACGAGCAGTACTTC.